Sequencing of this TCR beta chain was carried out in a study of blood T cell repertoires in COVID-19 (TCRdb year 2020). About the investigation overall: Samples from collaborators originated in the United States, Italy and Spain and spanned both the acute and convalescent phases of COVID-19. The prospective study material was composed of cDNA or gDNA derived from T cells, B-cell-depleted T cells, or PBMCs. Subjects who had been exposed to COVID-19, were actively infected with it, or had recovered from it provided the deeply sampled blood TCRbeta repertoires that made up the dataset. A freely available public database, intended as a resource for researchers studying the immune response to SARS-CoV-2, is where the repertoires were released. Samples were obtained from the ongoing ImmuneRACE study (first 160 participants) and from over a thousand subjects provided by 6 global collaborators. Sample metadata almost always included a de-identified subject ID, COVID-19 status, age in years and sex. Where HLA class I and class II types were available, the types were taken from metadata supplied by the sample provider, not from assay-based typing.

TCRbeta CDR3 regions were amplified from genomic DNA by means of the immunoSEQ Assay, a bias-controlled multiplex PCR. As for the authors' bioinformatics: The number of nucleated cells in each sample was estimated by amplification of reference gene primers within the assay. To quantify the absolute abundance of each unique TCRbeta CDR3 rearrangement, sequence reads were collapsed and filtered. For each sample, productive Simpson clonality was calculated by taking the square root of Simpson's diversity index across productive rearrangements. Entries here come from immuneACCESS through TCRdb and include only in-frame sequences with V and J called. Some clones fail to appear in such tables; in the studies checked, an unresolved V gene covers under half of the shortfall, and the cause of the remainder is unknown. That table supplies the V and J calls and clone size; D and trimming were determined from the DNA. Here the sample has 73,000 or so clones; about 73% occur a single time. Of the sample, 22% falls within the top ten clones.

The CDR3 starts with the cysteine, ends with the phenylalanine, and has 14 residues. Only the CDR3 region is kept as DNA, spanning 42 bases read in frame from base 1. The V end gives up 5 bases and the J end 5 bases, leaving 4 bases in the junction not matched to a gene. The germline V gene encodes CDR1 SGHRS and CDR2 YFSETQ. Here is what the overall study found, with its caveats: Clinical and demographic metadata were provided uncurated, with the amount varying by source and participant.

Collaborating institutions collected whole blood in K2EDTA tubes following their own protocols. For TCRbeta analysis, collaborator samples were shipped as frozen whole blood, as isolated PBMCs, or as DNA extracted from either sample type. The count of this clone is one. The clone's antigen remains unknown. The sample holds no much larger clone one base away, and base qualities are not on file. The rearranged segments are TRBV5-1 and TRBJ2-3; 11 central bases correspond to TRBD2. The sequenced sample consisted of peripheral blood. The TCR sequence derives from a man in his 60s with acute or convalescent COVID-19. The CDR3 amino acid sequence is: CASRLAGGRDTQYF. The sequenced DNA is TGCGCCAGCAGGCTAGCGGGAGGACGAGATACGCAGTATTTT. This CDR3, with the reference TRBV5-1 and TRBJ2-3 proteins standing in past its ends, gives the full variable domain KAGVTQTPRYLIKTRGQQVTLSCSPISGHRSVSWYQQTPGQGLQFLFEYFSETQRNKGNFPGRFSGRQFSNSRSEMNVSTLELGDSALYLCASRLAGGRDTQYFGPGTRLTVL.